A selection of T cell receptor beta chains follows, all from one sample in a study of response to subunit inactivated influenza vaccine. From the RT-PCR reads, TCRdb called clonotypes with MiXCR, one entry per CDR3 protein. The sample shows 500,000 or so distinct CDR3 sequences, approximately 17% of them seen only once. Sequenced here: CD4+ T cells sorted from PBMCs, sampled around 25 months after vaccination. These receptors were collected from a man aged 50 to 75 who received an inactivated influenza vaccine. Both conserved end residues are part of each CDR3. D genes are given only for firm matches. Only part of the rows carry a size: once, few, many, or a class if the clone is expanded.

d_call: -
v_call: TRBV28
clone_size: -
j_call: TRBJ1-5
cdr3_nt: TGTGCCAGCAGAAGAGACAGGCCGAATCAGCCCCAGCATTTT
cdr3_aa: CASRRDRPNQPQHF

d_call: TRBD2
v_call: TRBV18
clone_size: -
j_call: TRBJ2-7
cdr3_nt: TGTGCCAGCTCACAATCGGCGGGAGGGCCGTACGAGCAGTACTTC
cdr3_aa: CASSQSAGGPYEQYF

d_call: -
v_call: TRBV18
clone_size: few
j_call: TRBJ1-5
cdr3_nt: TGTGCCAGCTCACGGGCCGATAGCAATCAGCCCCAGCATTTT
cdr3_aa: CASSRADSNQPQHF

d_call: -
v_call: TRBV20-1
clone_size: -
j_call: TRBJ2-7
cdr3_nt: TGCAGTGCTAGAGGCCGGACAGGGACTACCTACGAGCAGTACTTC
cdr3_aa: CSARGRTGTTYEQYF

d_call: -
v_call: TRBV18
clone_size: -
j_call: TRBJ2-1
cdr3_nt: TGTGCCAGCTCACTCCTGATCTACAATGAGCAGTTCTTC
cdr3_aa: CASSLLIYNEQFF

d_call: -
v_call: TRBV6-5
clone_size: few
j_call: TRBJ1-2
cdr3_nt: TGTGCCAGCAGTTACTCGAAGGCAGGGAGGGTCTATGGCTACACCTTC
cdr3_aa: CASSYSKAGRVYGYTF

d_call: -
v_call: TRBV12-3/TRBV12-4
clone_size: -
j_call: TRBJ1-2
cdr3_nt: TGTGCCAGCAGTTTAAGAATCCTCAGGACTAACAATGGCTACACCTTC
cdr3_aa: CASSLRILRTNNGYTF

d_call: -
v_call: TRBV20-1
clone_size: -
j_call: TRBJ1-2
cdr3_nt: TGCAGTGCTAGAGATAGGACAGACGGCTACACCTTC
cdr3_aa: CSARDRTDGYTF

d_call: TRBD2
v_call: TRBV29-1
clone_size: few
j_call: TRBJ2-1
cdr3_nt: TGCAGCGCCAGACCGACTAGCGGGAGTTACAATGAGCAGTTCTTC
cdr3_aa: CSARPTSGSYNEQFF

d_call: TRBD1
v_call: TRBV10-3
clone_size: -
j_call: TRBJ1-1
cdr3_nt: TGTGCCATCAGTGAGTTTCAGGGGGCTCACACTGAAGCTTTCTTT
cdr3_aa: CAISEFQGAHTEAFF

d_call: -
v_call: TRBV30
clone_size: few
j_call: TRBJ2-7
cdr3_nt: TGTGCCTGGAGTGTGGGGGTGTACGAGCAGTACTTC
cdr3_aa: CAWSVGVYEQYF

d_call: TRBD2
v_call: TRBV14
clone_size: many
j_call: TRBJ2-1
cdr3_nt: TGTGCCAGCAGCCAATTAACGGGACTAGCGGGGACCGCGCAGTTCTTC
cdr3_aa: CASSQLTGLAGTAQFF

d_call: -
v_call: TRBV3-1
clone_size: -
j_call: TRBJ2-3
cdr3_nt: TGTGCCAGCAGCCGTCTGGACAGATCAGATACGCAGTATTTT
cdr3_aa: CASSRLDRSDTQYF

d_call: -
v_call: TRBV2
clone_size: many
j_call: TRBJ2-5
cdr3_nt: TGTGCCAGCAGCTTGGAGACCCAGTACTTC
cdr3_aa: CASSLETQYF

d_call: -
v_call: TRBV14
clone_size: few
j_call: TRBJ2-1
cdr3_nt: TGTGCCAGCAGCCAAGGCCATAACAATGAGCAGTTCTTC
cdr3_aa: CASSQGHNNEQFF

d_call: TRBD1
v_call: TRBV5-1
clone_size: -
j_call: TRBJ2-5
cdr3_nt: TGCGCCAGCAGCGCGCCGGGACAGGGTGGAGAGACCCAGTACTTC
cdr3_aa: CASSAPGQGGETQYF

d_call: -
v_call: TRBV10-3
clone_size: many
j_call: TRBJ1-5
cdr3_nt: TGTGCCATCAGTGGCAGGGTTGACCAGCCCCAGCATTTT
cdr3_aa: CAISGRVDQPQHF

d_call: TRBD1
v_call: TRBV23-1
clone_size: -
j_call: TRBJ1-4
cdr3_nt: TGCGCCAGCAGAGTCGGTCTTGGGACAGCTAATGAAAAACTGTTTTTT
cdr3_aa: CASRVGLGTANEKLFF

d_call: TRBD1
v_call: TRBV6-4
clone_size: -
j_call: TRBJ1-1
cdr3_nt: TGTGCCAGCAGGGCAGACAGGGTGAACACTGAAGCTTTCTTT
cdr3_aa: CASRADRVNTEAFF

d_call: TRBD1
v_call: TRBV6-5
clone_size: few
j_call: TRBJ1-1
cdr3_nt: TGTGCCAGCAGTTACTCCGGACAGGGGAACACTGAAGCTTTCTTT
cdr3_aa: CASSYSGQGNTEAFF

d_call: TRBD2
v_call: TRBV20-1
clone_size: few
j_call: TRBJ2-1
cdr3_nt: TGCAGTGCCCGGATACGGGAGGACATATTAAGCTACAATGAGCAGTTCTTC
cdr3_aa: CSARIREDILSYNEQFF

d_call: -
v_call: TRBV7-9
clone_size: -
j_call: TRBJ2-3
cdr3_nt: TGTGCCAGCAGCTTAGGAACTATTCGCACAGATACGCAGTATTTT
cdr3_aa: CASSLGTIRTDTQYF

d_call: TRBD1
v_call: TRBV28
clone_size: -
j_call: TRBJ1-2
cdr3_nt: TGTGCCAGCAGTTTATCCGGGACAGGAGCCCTTGGGGAGAGAACCTTC
cdr3_aa: CASSLSGTGALGERTF

d_call: TRBD1
v_call: TRBV6-1
clone_size: -
j_call: TRBJ2-7
cdr3_nt: TGTGCCAGCAGCCTTACAGCCGGACAGGGCTACGAGCAGTACTTC
cdr3_aa: CASSLTAGQGYEQYF

d_call: -
v_call: TRBV24-1
clone_size: few
j_call: TRBJ1-5
cdr3_nt: TGTGCCACCAGTGACGGGGTATTAGAGCCCCAGCATTTT
cdr3_aa: CATSDGVLEPQHF

d_call: -
v_call: TRBV12-3/TRBV12-4
clone_size: many
j_call: TRBJ2-1
cdr3_nt: TGTGCCAGCAGTTTAGCCCACAGCTCCTACAATGAGCAGTTCTTC
cdr3_aa: CASSLAHSSYNEQFF

d_call: -
v_call: TRBV12-3/TRBV12-4
clone_size: many
j_call: TRBJ2-7
cdr3_nt: TGTGCCAGCAGTTTCGATGCGCTGCGCGGTTCCTACGAGCAGTACTTC
cdr3_aa: CASSFDALRGSYEQYF

d_call: -
v_call: TRBV7-2
clone_size: -
j_call: TRBJ2-7
cdr3_nt: TGTGCCAGCAGCAGGAACCCATCCTACGAGCAGTACTTC
cdr3_aa: CASSRNPSYEQYF

d_call: -
v_call: TRBV9
clone_size: -
j_call: TRBJ1-1
cdr3_nt: TGTGCCAGCAGCGATGGGTTAGAGGACACTGAAGCTTTCTTT
cdr3_aa: CASSDGLEDTEAFF

d_call: -
v_call: TRBV5-1
clone_size: few
j_call: TRBJ2-7
cdr3_nt: TGCGCCACCAGCTTGTGGGCCGACATCAACGAGCAGTACTTC
cdr3_aa: CATSLWADINEQYF

d_call: -
v_call: TRBV12-3/TRBV12-4
clone_size: -
j_call: TRBJ2-2
cdr3_nt: TGTGCCAGCAGTTTCTTAACAGGGTACACCGGGGAGCTGTTTTTT
cdr3_aa: CASSFLTGYTGELFF

d_call: TRBD2
v_call: TRBV7-2
clone_size: few
j_call: TRBJ2-1
cdr3_nt: TGTGCCAGCAGCTTAAGCGGGAGGGACCACAATGAGCAGTTCTTC
cdr3_aa: CASSLSGRDHNEQFF

d_call: TRBD2
v_call: TRBV2
clone_size: -
j_call: TRBJ2-7
cdr3_nt: TGTGCCAGCAGTGAAGCGCTAGGGACTAGCGGCGAGCAGTACTTC
cdr3_aa: CASSEALGTSGEQYF

d_call: -
v_call: TRBV20-1
clone_size: -
j_call: TRBJ1-5
cdr3_nt: TGCAGTGATGGGGAGAATGCGACTCAGCCCCAGCATTTT
cdr3_aa: CSDGENATQPQHF

d_call: -
v_call: TRBV3-1
clone_size: few
j_call: TRBJ2-4
cdr3_nt: TGTGCCAGCAGCCAAGATTTGAGGGGCCCGCAGTACTTC
cdr3_aa: CASSQDLRGPQYF

d_call: TRBD2
v_call: TRBV20-1
clone_size: few
j_call: TRBJ2-5
cdr3_nt: TGCAGTGCTAGTGTAACTAGCGGGGAAGCCAAAGAGACCCAGTACTTC
cdr3_aa: CSASVTSGEAKETQYF

d_call: TRBD1
v_call: TRBV20-1
clone_size: -
j_call: TRBJ1-5
cdr3_nt: TGCAGTGCTAGAAAAGACAGGGGGTTGTTCGAGCCCCAGCATTTT
cdr3_aa: CSARKDRGLFEPQHF

d_call: -
v_call: TRBV10-3
clone_size: few
j_call: TRBJ2-6
cdr3_nt: TGTGCCATCAGTGATCTCACAGCGAGCTCTGGGGCCAACGTCCTGACTTTC
cdr3_aa: CAISDLTASSGANVLTF

d_call: -
v_call: TRBV6-1
clone_size: -
j_call: TRBJ1-1
cdr3_nt: TGTGCCAGCAGAACGCCGACCCGGCATACTGAAGCTTTCTTT
cdr3_aa: CASRTPTRHTEAFF

d_call: TRBD2
v_call: TRBV27
clone_size: -
j_call: TRBJ2-1
cdr3_nt: TGTGCCAGCAGTTACCCGGGACTAGCGGGTAATGAGCAGTTCTTC
cdr3_aa: CASSYPGLAGNEQFF

d_call: -
v_call: TRBV20-1
clone_size: -
j_call: TRBJ2-1
cdr3_nt: TGCAGTGCTAGAGATTTCCGGGAACTAATTTACAATGAGCAGTTCTTC
cdr3_aa: CSARDFRELIYNEQFF

d_call: TRBD1
v_call: TRBV2
clone_size: few
j_call: TRBJ2-1
cdr3_nt: TGTGCCAGCAGGAGGACAGGCCCCATATTAAGTGGTGAGCAGTTCTTC
cdr3_aa: CASRRTGPILSGEQFF

d_call: -
v_call: TRBV4-2
clone_size: once
j_call: TRBJ1-1
cdr3_nt: TGTGCCAGCAGCCAAAACATAAACACTGAAGCTTTCTTT
cdr3_aa: CASSQNINTEAFF

d_call: -
v_call: TRBV9
clone_size: -
j_call: TRBJ2-5
cdr3_nt: TGTGCCAGCAGCGTTGCTGCCAGAGGGGTTGGGGAGACCCAGTACTTC
cdr3_aa: CASSVAARGVGETQYF

d_call: -
v_call: TRBV12-3/TRBV12-4
clone_size: many
j_call: TRBJ2-2
cdr3_nt: TGTGCCAGCAGTTTTGGGTTGGACACCGGGGAGCTGTTTTTT
cdr3_aa: CASSFGLDTGELFF

d_call: -
v_call: TRBV9
clone_size: few
j_call: TRBJ2-1
cdr3_nt: TGTGCCAGCAGCGTAGTTACTAGTAGTTACAATGAGCAGTTCTTC
cdr3_aa: CASSVVTSSYNEQFF